Listed here are 25 T cell receptor beta chains from one sample, sequenced in a study of beta chain features in type 1 diabetes. Which antigens these TCRs recognize remains unknown. The authors reverse transcribed all of the isolated RNA, so sequencing captured expressed TCRB transcripts. The assay was immunoSEQ multiplex PCR, and TCRdb's table has in-frame clones only and misses some. The sample records about 340,000 clones, roughly 8.8% being singletons. Study results and caveats: In all four CD4+ subsets, TCRB CDR3 length was significantly, moderately reduced in type 1 diabetes.

The sequenced material came from central memory CD4+ T cells from blood. These receptors all come from a man aged 25-45 years with type 1 diabetes.

This clone was counted many times. V usage is TRBV4-3 and J usage is TRBJ1-2; 7 bases agree with TRBD1. The trim removed 0 bases at V and 4 bases at J, leaving 5 bases unmatched. This CDR3 is built from 15 residues. Germline CDR1 is LGHNA and CDR2 is YSLEER. The CDR3 nucleotides are TGCGCCAGCAGCCAAGATTGGGGACAGCGCTATGGCTACACCTTC. The encoded protein is CASSQDWGQRYGYTF.

In nucleotides, the CDR3 is TGTGCCAGCAGGGCGCGCGGACCCCATCAGCCCCAGCATTTT. Translation gives CASRARGPHQPQHF. This chain joins TRBV7-9 and TRBJ1-5; D gene ambiguous. V was trimmed by 6 bases and J by 5 bases, leaving 14 bases between them. CDR3 length equals 14 residues. The V gene's germline CDR1 is SEHNR and CDR2 FQNEAQ (reference sequence).

The J gene is TRBJ2-5, the V gene TRBV12-1; the listed D gene, TRBD2, was not tested against the DNA. TRBV12-1 is a pseudogene. The CDR3 extends over 15 amino acids. The CDR3 DNA is TGTGCCAGCAGCTTTGGTAGCCAGAGTGGGGAGACCCAGTACTTC. Residues: CASSFGSQSGETQYF.

Of note for this clone: The same CDR3 also results from other DNA sequences found in this sample. This rearrangement joins TRBV7-2 to TRBJ2-7, with a weak D call TRBD1 (7 bases). The germline gives CDR1 SGHTA, CDR2 FQGNSA. CDR3 length: 14 amino acids. Trimming took off 1 base at V and 3 bases at J, with 10 bases between the two ends. Written as DNA, the CDR3 is TGTGCCAGCAGCTTAGGGCAGGGGGGCTACGAGCAGTACTTC. Translation gives CASSLGQGGYEQYF.

The rearrangement links TRBV11-2 to TRBJ2-7; D perhaps matches TRBD2 (6 bases). The V gene's germline CDR1 is SGHAT and CDR2 FQNNGV. The CDR3 runs to 13 residues. Deletions cut 1 base from V and 5 bases from J, with 9 bases between. Written as DNA, the CDR3 is TGTGCCAGCAGCTTAGGTCGGAGGGACGAGCAGTACTTC. Amino acid sequence: CASSLGRRDEQYF.

The rearrangement uses TRBV27 and TRBJ2-3; D perhaps matches TRBD1 (5 bases). The CDR3 runs to 15 residues. Deletions cut 2 bases from V and 0 bases from J, with 9 bases between. Germline V gene data show CDR1 as MNHEY and CDR2 as SMNVEV (reference sequence). The CDR3 region has the DNA TGTGCCAGCAGTTTAGGACAACCTAGCACAGATACGCAGTATTTT. This encodes CASSLGQPSTDTQYF.

This clone has just a few counts. This rearrangement joins TRBV28 to TRBJ1-1, with D tentatively TRBD1 (6 bases). Germline lookup yields CDR1 MDHEN and CDR2 SYDVKM. V dropped 5 bases and J dropped 7 bases, with 20 bases sitting between them. This CDR3 is 15 amino acids long. The DNA for the CDR3 is TGTGCCAGCAGTCTACCCGCACAGGGTCGGGATGAAGCTTTCTTT. Translation gives CASSLPAQGRDEAFF.

This clone turned up a few times. A much larger clone lies a single base off, so this may be a read error. This chain connects TRBV14 to TRBJ2-5; D is ambiguous. Germline V gene sequence: CDR1 SGHDN, CDR2 FVKESK. Trimming took off 4 bases at V and 4 bases at J, with 7 bases between the two ends. This CDR3 has 12 amino acids. The CDR3 loop reads CASSRSPETQYF. The DNA for the CDR3 is TGTGCCAGCAGCCGGTCCCCAGAGACCCAGTACTTC.

The rearrangement links TRBV7-9 to TRBJ2-5; possibly TRBD1 for D (6 bases). The J call may be in error: the DNA end matches TRBJ2-7 better. Germline CDR1 and CDR2: SEHNR and FQNEAQ (reference sequence). This CDR3 has 14 residues. CDR3 nucleotide sequence: TGTGCCAGCAGCAAGATGGACAGCTCCTACGAGCAGTACTTC. It encodes CASSKMDSSYEQYF.

This chain uses TRBV14 with TRBJ2-3, with 9 bases identical to TRBD1. The CDR3 extends over 16 amino acids. The germline gives CDR1 SGHDN, CDR2 FVKESK. The junction had 5 bases not matched to a gene; V was cut back by 0 bases and J by 4 bases. The chain's CDR3 is CASSQEQGALADTQYF. CDR3 DNA: TGTGCCAGCAGCCAAGAACAGGGGGCTTTGGCAGATACGCAGTATTTT. Together with reference TRBV14 and TRBJ2-3, the CDR3 gives the full variable domain: EAGVTQFPSHSVIEKGQTVTLRCDPISGHDNLYWYRRVMGKEIKFLLHFVKESKQDESGMPNNRFLAERTGGTYSTLKVQPAELEDSGVYFCASSQEQGALADTQYFGPGTRLTVL.

This clone occurred a few times. The chain links TRBV4-3 to TRBJ1-2, with D uncertain. V was clipped by 0 bases and J by 6 bases, with 17 bases between them. The CDR3 runs 16 residues. Germline-derived CDR1 and CDR2 are LGHNA and YSLEER. The CDR3 bases are TGCGCCAGCAGCCAAGATTTGTCCAGCTACAAGGATGGCTACACCTTC. It specifies CASSQDLSSYKDGYTF.

The CDR3 sequence: CASTVPGASSGNTIYF. The CDR3 nucleotides are TGTGCCAGTACCGTGCCAGGGGCATCCTCTGGAAACACCATATATTTT. The rearrangement uses TRBV19 and TRBJ1-3, with a tentative D call TRBD1 (6 bases). The CDR3 is 16 amino acids. Germline V gives CDR1 LNHDA, CDR2 SQIVND (reference sequence). The V end was cut by 7 bases, the J end by 0 bases, with 16 bases between.

The chain uses TRBV7-2 and TRBJ2-5, with D hard to call. Trimming stripped 1 base from V and 2 bases from J, with 8 bases between. Germline V lookup: CDR1 SGHTA, CDR2 FQGNSA. CDR3 length: 14 amino acids. The CDR3 sequence is CASSLVSGQETQYF. DNA of the CDR3: TGTGCCAGCAGCTTAGTTTCTGGTCAAGAGACCCAGTACTTC. Based on the CDR3 plus reference TRBV7-2 and TRBJ2-5, the full variable domain is GAGVSQSPSNKVTEKGKDVELRCDPISGHTALYWYRQSLGQGLEFLIYFQGNSAPDKSGLPSDRFSAERTGGSVSTLTIQRTQQEDSAVYLCASSLVSGQETQYFGPGTRLLVL.

This clone has only a few counts. This chain joins TRBV5-1 and TRBJ2-1; 10 bases agree with TRBD1. J gave up 3 bases and V 4 bases, and 10 bases lay outside the gene matches. Germline V gene data show CDR1 as SGHRS and CDR2 as YFSETQ. The CDR3 loop spans 17 amino acids. The CDR3 DNA follows: TGCGCCAGCAGCGTGGAACCGGGACAGGGGAGCTACAATGAGCAGTTCTTC. This sequence encodes CASSVEPGQGSYNEQFF.

The chain combines TRBV6-5 with TRBJ1-2; maybe TRBD1 (5 bases). The V end lost 6 bases, the J end lost 9 bases, and 17 bases lay between the germline ends. This CDR3 comprises 13 residues. Per germline, CDR1 MNHEY and CDR2 SVGAGI. This chain's CDR3 is CASREGPSVSYTF. DNA of the CDR3: TGTGCCAGCAGGGAGGGACCGTCCGTGAGCTACACCTTC.

J is TRBJ1-2 and V is TRBV27, with TRBD1 as a possible D gene (6 bases). The CDR3 sequence is 15 residues long. Germline V gene lookup returns CDR1 MNHEY and CDR2 SMNVEV (reference sequence). V gave up 5 bases and J gave up 4 bases, with 17 bases separating them. The chain's CDR3 is CASSPRLGQLYGYTF. The CDR3 DNA is TGTGCCAGCAGTCCCCGACTAGGACAGCTCTATGGCTACACCTTC.

A few counts support this clone. The rearrangement links TRBV7-2 to TRBJ1-4; 9 nucleotides match TRBD1. Germline V gene sequence: CDR1 SGHTA, CDR2 FQGNSA. Trimming cost V 3 bases and J 8 bases; bases outside gene matches: 13. The CDR3 loop spans 17 amino acids. The CDR3, as DNA: TGTGCCAGCAGCTTTGGGTCCGGGACAGGGTTCCGAGAAAAACTGTTTTTT. Translated: CASSFGSGTGFREKLFF.

The gene calls are TRBV28 and TRBJ2-7; D possibly uses TRBD1 or TRBD2 (5 bases each). Germline V CDR1 and CDR2: MDHEN, SYDVKM. The CDR3 totals 12 residues. The V and J ends lost 3 bases and 6 bases respectively, with 9 bases between them. The CDR3 is CASSLGVGEQYF. Here the CDR3 DNA reads TGTGCCAGCAGTTTGGGGGTAGGCGAGCAGTACTTC.

The gene calls are TRBV5-1 and TRBJ2-7; 8 bases are a match to TRBD1. The CDR3 contains 14 residues. Germline trimming cut 4 bases from V and 7 bases from J; bases unmatched to any gene: 10. Germline V CDR1 and CDR2: SGHRS, YFSETQ. DNA of the CDR3: TGCGCCAGCAGCCCTGGACAGGGTTCTGGGGAGCAGTACTTC. Residues: CASSPGQGSGEQYF.

CDR3 residues: CSVRTLYNSPLHF. The CDR3 coding sequence is TGCAGCGTGCGGACGTTGTATAATTCACCCCTCCACTTT. The genes are TRBV29-1 and TRBJ1-6; D is unclear. V was trimmed by 6 bases and J by 4 bases, leaving 10 bases between them. Per germline, CDR1 SQVTM and CDR2 ANQGSEA. The length of the CDR3 is 13 residues.

This clone has ten or more counts. This chain joins TRBV5-4 and TRBJ1-5, with no clear D. Germline assignment: CDR1 SGHNT and CDR2 YYREEE (reference sequence). Trimming took off 3 bases at V and 8 bases at J, with 12 bases between the two ends. The length of the CDR3 is 13 residues. The CDR3 is CASSSGIDEPQHF. The CDR3 region has the DNA TGTGCCAGCAGCTCCGGGATCGACGAGCCCCAGCATTTT.

The CDR3 is CASSFKGGASTEAFF. CDR3 DNA sequence: TGTGCCAGCAGCTTCAAAGGGGGCGCATCCACTGAAGCTTTCTTT. V and J are TRBV7-2 and TRBJ1-1, with 7 bases fitting TRBD1. The CDR3 contains 15 residues. Germline CDR1 is SGHTA and CDR2 is FQGNSA. V lost 3 bases to trimming and J lost 4 bases; unmatched junction nucleotides: 8.

This clone was seen a handful of times. This chain links TRBV19 with TRBJ1-1; D gene ambiguous. V was shortened by 3 bases and J by 1 base, with 9 bases between the two germline ends. Per germline, CDR1 LNHDA and CDR2 SQIVND (reference sequence). CDR3 length: 14 residues. The CDR3 is CASSMSDSNTEAFF. The CDR3, as DNA: TGTGCCAGTAGTATGTCGGACTCGAACACTGAAGCTTTCTTT.

The V gene is TRBV30, the J gene TRBJ1-4; weak D call: TRBD1 (5 bases). The V gene lost 3 bases and the J gene lost 4 bases, with 21 bases spanning the gap. There are 17 residues in the CDR3. Germline V gene data show CDR1 as GTSNPN and CDR2 as SVGIG (reference sequence). CDR3 region: CAWSAFSGRGGNEKLFF. Written as DNA, the CDR3 is TGTGCCTGGAGCGCATTCAGTGGACGTGGGGGTAATGAAAAACTGTTTTTT.

This clone has just a few counts. This chain connects TRBV18 to TRBJ1-3; D gene unclear. This CDR3 has 13 residues. V lost 3 bases and J lost 8, with 11 bases in between. The germline V gene encodes CDR1 KGHSH and CDR2 LQKENI. CDR3 DNA sequence: TGTGCCAGCTCACCCTCGCCGGTGGACACCATATATTTT. Translation: CASSPSPVDTIYF.